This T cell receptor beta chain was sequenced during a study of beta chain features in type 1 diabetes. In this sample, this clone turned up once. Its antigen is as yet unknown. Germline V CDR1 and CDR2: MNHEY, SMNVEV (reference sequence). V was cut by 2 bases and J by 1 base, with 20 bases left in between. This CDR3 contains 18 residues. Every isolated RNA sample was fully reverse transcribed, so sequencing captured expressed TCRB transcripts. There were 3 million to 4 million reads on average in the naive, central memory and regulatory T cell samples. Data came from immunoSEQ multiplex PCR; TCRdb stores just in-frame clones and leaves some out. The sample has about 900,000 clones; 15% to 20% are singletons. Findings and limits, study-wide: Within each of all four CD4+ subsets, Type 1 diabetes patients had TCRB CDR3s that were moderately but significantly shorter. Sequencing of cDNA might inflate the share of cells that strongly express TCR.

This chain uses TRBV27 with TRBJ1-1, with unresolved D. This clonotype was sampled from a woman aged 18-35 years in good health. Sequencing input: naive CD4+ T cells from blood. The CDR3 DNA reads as TGTGCCAGCAGTTTAAGTCTTGGCGAACCCTCAGGGAACACTGAAGCTTTCTTT. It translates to CASSLSLGEPSGNTEAFF.